The 27 T cell receptor beta chains in this list originate from one sample, sequenced in a study of shared clonotypes between healthy human individuals. TCRdb's copy holds only in-frame clones and misses some; the assay was immunoSEQ multiplex PCR. Altogether some 650,000 clones are present, about 96% being singletons, with the ten largest covering roughly 0.05%. Sequencing input: naive CD4+ T cells sorted from blood. Subset specified: CD45RA+ positively selected. The receptors were sampled from a woman aged 30 to 39 in good health.

This clone was seen just once. The chain joins TRBV28 to TRBJ2-1, with 12 bases aligning to TRBD1. Trimming removed 5 bases from V and 9 bases from J; junction bases left unmatched: 8. The CDR3 runs 15 residues. The germline V gene encodes CDR1 MDHEN and CDR2 SYDVKM. CDR3 nucleotides: TGTGCCAGCAGTCCCGGGACAGGGGGCGCGAGTGAGCAGTTCTTC. Protein: CASSPGTGGASEQFF.

This chain links TRBV6-6 with TRBJ2-3; D may be TRBD1 (6 bases). Per germline, CDR1 MNHNY and CDR2 SVGAGI (reference sequence). V shed 2 bases and J shed 8 bases, with 20 bases lying between them. CDR3 size: 16 residues. In DNA, the CDR3 is TGTGCCAGCAGTTACGGCCACAGGGAGTTTTTTGGTACGCAGTATTTT. This gives the protein CASSYGHREFFGTQYF.

For this clone: The junction departs from germline at one end; a sequencing error may be responsible. This chain joins TRBV2 and TRBJ1-1, with a possible D match to TRBD1 (6 bases). This CDR3 region has 14 residues. Germline lookup yields CDR1 SNHLY and CDR2 FYNNEI. The CDR3 coding sequence is TGTGCCAGCAAATCGGGACAAGGGAACGCTGAAGCTTTCTTT. Translating it yields CASKSGQGNAEAFF. The variable domain in full, completed from reference TRBV2 and TRBJ1-1, reads EPEVTQTPSHQVTQMGQEVILRCVPISNHLYFYWYRQILGQKVEFLVSFYNNEISEKSEIFDDQFSVERPDGSNFTLKIRSTKLEDSAMYFCASKSGQGNAEAFFGQGTRLTVV.

The genes are TRBV11-2 and TRBJ1-2, with D perhaps TRBD1 (5 bases). Between the trimmed V and J ends, which lost 4 bases and 3 bases, there was a span of 15 bases. The germline gives CDR1 SGHAT, CDR2 FQNNGV. This CDR3 has 15 residues. The chain's CDR3 is CASSSERQRHYGYTF. The CDR3 DNA is TGTGCCAGCAGCTCCGAACGACAGCGCCACTATGGCTACACCTTC. The full variable domain, with the rest looked up from reference TRBV11-2 and TRBJ1-2, is EAGVAQSPRYKIIEKRQSVAFWCNPISGHATLYWYQQILGQGPKLLIQFQNNGVVDDSQLPKDRFSAERLKGVDSTLKIQPAKLEDSAVYLCASSSERQRHYGYTFGSGTRLTVV.

V usage is TRBV9 and J usage is TRBJ2-3; 7 nucleotides agree with TRBD2. CDR1 SGDLS and CDR2 YYNGEE come from the germline V gene. Germline trimming cut 3 bases from V and 1 base from J; bases unmatched to any gene: 11. The CDR3 length is 17 residues. Written as DNA, the CDR3 is TGTGCCAGCAGCGGGACTCTGACTAGCTGGGGCACAGATACGCAGTATTTT. This sequence encodes CASSGTLTSWGTDTQYF.

This clone was picked up one time. In DNA form, the CDR3 reads TGTGCCAGTAGTTTCGAAAGGGGAGCTTTCTTT. Residues: CASSFERGAFF. This rearrangement joins TRBV19 to TRBJ1-1; the D gene is possibly TRBD1 (5 bases). The V end was cut by 5 bases, the J end by 10 bases, with 11 bases between. Germline CDR1 is LNHDA and CDR2 is SQIVND (reference sequence). The CDR3 is made up of 11 amino acids.

The chain couples TRBV2 to TRBJ2-1; 7 nucleotides agree with TRBD1. The germline V gene has CDR1 SNHLY and CDR2 FYNNEI. V was clipped by 6 bases and J by 3 bases; unmatched bases: 11. There are 16 residues in the CDR3. In DNA form, the CDR3 reads TGTGCCAGCAGACCCATGGACAGGCGAATCTACAATGAGCAGTTCTTC. This encodes CASRPMDRRIYNEQFF.

The chain recombines TRBV7-6 with TRBJ2-7; D possibly corresponds to TRBD1 (6 bases). Germline loops: CDR1 SGHVS, CDR2 FNYEAQ. This CDR3 is built from 14 residues. V shed 2 bases and J shed 1 base, with 9 bases lying between them. The CDR3 coding sequence is TGTGCCAGCAGCTTACGGACAGAATCCTACGAGCAGTACTTC. Translated, it gives CASSLRTESYEQYF.

The V gene is TRBV6-6, the J gene TRBJ2-7; D is perhaps TRBD1 or TRBD2 (5 bases each). This CDR3 is 14 amino acids long. V shed 6 bases and J shed 3 bases, with 15 bases lying between them. Germline values: CDR1 MNHNY, CDR2 SVGAGI (reference sequence). The CDR3 sequence is CASRRDRLGYEQYF. As DNA, the CDR3 is TGTGCCAGCAGAAGGGACCGCCTGGGCTACGAGCAGTACTTC.

This clone has just a few counts. The chain carries TRBV27 and TRBJ2-2; D is perhaps TRBD2 (7 bases). Trimming removed 8 bases from V and 3 bases from J, with 13 bases in between. CDR3 length: 14 residues. Germline V lookup: CDR1 MNHEY, CDR2 SMNVEV (reference sequence). The CDR3, as DNA: TGTGCCAGCGGAGGGGGGGTTTACACCGGGGAGCTGTTTTTT. It translates to CASGGGVYTGELFF.

In this sample, this clone turned up once. The V call is TRBV28, the J call TRBJ1-5, with D hard to call. V lost 2 bases to trimming and J lost 1 base, with 9 bases between them. CDR1 is MDHEN and CDR2 is SYDVKM in the germline V gene. The CDR3 contains 15 residues. DNA for the CDR3: TGTGCCAGCAGTTTAGTTTTTCACAGCAATCAGCCCCAGCATTTT. It encodes CASSLVFHSNQPQHF.

This chain connects TRBV21-1 to TRBJ1-1. TRBV21-1 is a recognized pseudogene. There are 17 residues in the CDR3. CDR3 coding DNA: TGTGCCAGCAGCAAAGACCGTCCAGGGGGGGTGAACACTGAAGCTTTCTTT. Residues: CASSKDRPGGVNTEAFF.

The chain links TRBV7-9 to TRBJ1-2, with a possible D match to TRBD1 (6 bases). Germline V gives CDR1 SEHNR, CDR2 FQNEAQ (reference sequence). The CDR3 consists of 17 residues. V shed 8 bases and J shed 2 bases, with 24 bases lying between them. CDR3 region: CASLRWTLQGPNYGYTF. The DNA for the CDR3 is TGTGCCAGCCTGCGATGGACGTTACAGGGACCAAACTATGGCTACACCTTC.

The V and J genes are TRBV5-5 and TRBJ2-1, with TRBD1 identical over 7 bases. This CDR3 has 14 amino acids. CDR1 and CDR2 from the germline V gene are SGHKS and YYEKEE (reference sequence). Germline trimming cut 3 bases from V and 12 bases from J; bases unmatched to any gene: 12. CDR3: CASSSDRVGFGQFF. CDR3 nucleotide sequence: TGTGCCAGCAGCTCAGACAGGGTAGGCTTTGGGCAGTTCTTC.

The chain is built from TRBV9 and TRBJ1-4; TRBD1 is a possible D gene (6 bases). The V end lost 3 bases, the J end lost 6 bases, and 18 bases lay between the germline ends. The CDR3 covers 16 residues. The V gene's germline CDR1 is SGDLS and CDR2 YYNGEE. The CDR3 loop is CASSANAGVWDEKLFF. DNA of the CDR3: TGTGCCAGCAGCGCTAACGCAGGGGTATGGGATGAAAAACTGTTTTTT.

V usage is TRBV11-2 and J usage is TRBJ1-1; D is perhaps TRBD1 (5 bases). CDR1 SGHAT and CDR2 FQNNGV come from the germline V gene. V shed 5 bases and J shed 1 base, with 11 bases lying between them. The CDR3 is 14 amino acids. The CDR3 loop reads CASSMGPSNTEAFF. The CDR3 nucleotides read TGTGCCAGCAGCATGGGACCGTCGAACACTGAAGCTTTCTTT.

The rearrangement joins TRBV2 to TRBJ2-3, with D possibly TRBD1 on 5 matching bases. Trimming cost V 7 bases and J 1 base, with 9 bases left between them. Per the germline V gene, CDR1 is SNHLY and CDR2 is FYNNEI. The CDR3 has 13 residues. The CDR3 DNA is TGTGCCAGCATTGGACAAGGCACAGATACGCAGTATTTT. This gives the protein CASIGQGTDTQYF.

This clone was recorded once. This sample also contains other DNA sequences that code for the same CDR3. CDR3 region: CASSVGLAGGETQYF. DNA of the CDR3: TGTGCCAGCAGCGTAGGACTAGCGGGAGGGGAGACCCAGTACTTC. The chain joins TRBV9 to TRBJ2-5; 14 bases fit TRBD2. The CDR3 is 15 amino acids. In germline, CDR1 is SGDLS, CDR2 YYNGEE. With 0 bases clipped from V and 5 bases from J, the junction kept 0 bases outside the gene matches.

The rearrangement uses TRBV6-5 and TRBJ1-2; D is unresolved. Trimming cost V 2 bases and J 1 base, with 8 bases left between them. Germline V gene data show CDR1 as MNHEY and CDR2 as SVGAGI. The CDR3 has 14 amino acids. This CDR3 is CASSYEADNYGYTF. The DNA of the CDR3 is TGTGCCAGCAGTTACGAGGCGGATAACTATGGCTACACCTTC.

The chain employs TRBV11-2 and TRBJ1-1; D gene unclear. The ends were cut back, 4 bases at V and 3 bases at J, with 15 bases in the middle. The CDR3 loop spans 15 amino acids. Germline-derived CDR1 and CDR2 are SGHAT and FQNNGV. The CDR3 coding sequence is TGTGCCAGCAGCTCATCGACCAGAAGAGACACTGAAGCTTTCTTT. Amino acids: CASSSSTRRDTEAFF.

V is TRBV11-2 and J is TRBJ2-5; a possible D gene is TRBD1 (5 bases). The CDR3 loop spans 14 amino acids. The ends were cut back, 1 base at V and 5 bases at J, with 11 bases in the middle. Germline V CDR1 and CDR2: SGHAT, FQNNGV. CDR3 amino acids: CASSLAPRVETQYF. The CDR3 nucleotides read TGTGCCAGCAGCTTAGCCCCCAGGGTTGAGACCCAGTACTTC.

The chain has TRBV7-9 and TRBJ1-2; D is unresolved. This CDR3 contains 13 residues. Germline V gives CDR1 SEHNR, CDR2 FQNEAQ (reference sequence). V dropped 3 bases and J dropped 8 bases, with 13 bases sitting between them. The CDR3 spells CASSFRGIEGYTF. CDR3 sequence (DNA): TGTGCCAGCAGCTTTCGGGGTATAGAGGGCTACACCTTC. The variable domain in full, completed from reference TRBV7-9 and TRBJ1-2, reads DTGVSQNPRHKITKRGQNVTFRCDPISEHNRLYWYRQTLGQGPEFLTYFQNEAQLEKSRLLSDRFSAERPKGSFSTLEIQRTEQGDSAMYLCASSFRGIEGYTFGSGTRLTVV.

The chain carries TRBV19 and TRBJ2-5; 12 nucleotides align to TRBD2. Germline CDR1 reads LNHDA; CDR2 reads SQIVND (reference sequence). V dropped 5 bases and J dropped 4; count of bases not matched to a gene: 5. CDR3 size: 15 residues. CDR3 DNA: TGTGCCAGTAGTCTCCGACTAGCGGGAGTAGAGACCCAGTACTTC. As protein: CASSLRLAGVETQYF. Supplemented by reference TRBV19 and TRBJ2-5, the full variable domain reads DGGITQSPKYLFRKEGQNVTLSCEQNLNHDAMYWYRQDPGQGLRLIYYSQIVNDFQKGDIAEGYSVSREKKESFPLTVTSAQKNPTAFYLCASSLRLAGVETQYFGPGTRLLVL.

The V call is TRBV6-6, the J call TRBJ1-2; D remains unclear. Trimming removed 6 bases at V and 8 bases at J, with 13 bases between. CDR3 length: 12 residues. In germline, CDR1 is MNHNY, CDR2 SVGAGI (reference sequence). The CDR3 protein is CASRTWGGGYTF. The CDR3, as DNA: TGTGCCAGCAGAACGTGGGGAGGGGGCTACACCTTC.

The V call is TRBV28, the J call TRBJ2-3, with 11 positions matching TRBD2. The CDR3 is 19 amino acids. Germline-derived CDR1 and CDR2 are MDHEN and SYDVKM. The ends lost 6 bases at V and 2 bases at J; junction bases unmatched: 16. CDR3 in amino acids: CASRPPHPGLAEITDTQYF. The CDR3 nucleotides read TGTGCCAGCAGACCTCCCCATCCGGGACTAGCGGAAATCACAGATACGCAGTATTTT.

The chain is built from TRBV30 and TRBJ1-4; 9 nucleotides match TRBD1. J was trimmed by 0 bases and V by 8 bases; bases with no gene match: 4. Germline CDR1 GTSNPN, CDR2 SVGIG (reference sequence). The CDR3 is made up of 14 amino acids. The CDR3 DNA follows: TGTGCCACCGGGACAGGGCCAACTAATGAAAAACTGTTTTTT. It codes for CATGTGPTNEKLFF.

Comments on this clone: In the same sample, other DNA sequences code for this CDR3. This chain links TRBV7-6 with TRBJ2-7, with D perhaps TRBD2 (6 bases). V gave up 3 bases and J gave up 0 bases, with 6 bases separating them. Germline values: CDR1 SGHVS, CDR2 FNYEAQ. This CDR3 is 13 amino acids long. CDR3 loop: CASSFGGSYEQYF. In DNA form, the CDR3 reads TGTGCCAGCAGCTTCGGGGGCTCCTACGAGCAGTACTTC.